The clone carrying this T cell receptor (beta chain) was seen ten or more times. Its antigen is undetermined. Clones were sequenced by immunoSEQ multiplex PCR, and TCRdb holds only the in-frame ones, with some missing. Found here are approximately 640,000 clones, about two thirds of them singletons; the top ten hold approximately 1.8%. This specimen comes from a study of shared clonotypes between healthy human individuals. This CDR3 comprises 13 residues. The germline CDR1 and CDR2 sequences are SGHNT and YENEEA. Trimming removed 1 base at V and 5 bases at J, with 6 bases between. The study's findings and limits: Clonotypes shared by all four donors outscored non-shared clonotypes in generation probability.

This sequence joins TRBV11-3 and TRBJ2-1; D perhaps matches TRBD2 (6 bases). This TCR was recovered from a woman aged 30 to 39 in good health. Material: memory CD4+ T cells sorted from blood. The sample's subset: CD45RA-negative fraction. The CDR3 DNA sequence: TGTGCCAGCAGCTTAGGGAGGGACAATGAGCAGTTCTTC. It yields the protein CASSLGRDNEQFF.